These 21 T cell receptor beta chains came from one sample sequenced in a study of vaccination and CD4 T cells after COVID-19. The treatment: approximately 9-day PBMC culture with coronavirus spike peptide pools or control peptides (ViraFEST assay). Sequencing of the DNA from cultured CD4+ T cells was carried out with the Oncomine TCR Beta short-read assay. MiXCR was run by TCRdb on the PCR reads, yielding one entry per CDR3 protein. Of under 20,000 distinct CDR3 sequences listed, about two fifths are singletons. No antigens are known for them. The material was CD4+ T cells from blood, cultured in vitro, obtained after SARS-CoV-2 vaccination. The origin of the receptors is a human donor who had recovered from COVID-19.

The chain recombines TRBV7-2 with TRBJ1-6; 8 nucleotides line up with TRBD1. The germline V gene has CDR1 SGHTA and CDR2 FQGNSA. The CDR3 has 16 amino acids. V shed 4 bases and J 5 bases; nucleotides not matched to a gene: 7. CDR3 sequence reads: CASSSPGGNNNSPLHF. The CDR3 DNA sequence: TGTGCCAGCAGCTCCCCAGGGGGCAACAATAATTCACCCCTCCACTTT. Filled out from reference TRBV7-2 and TRBJ1-6, the complete variable domain reads GAGVSQSPSNKVTEKGKDVELRCDPISGHTALYWYRQSLGQGLEFLIYFQGNSAPDKSGLPSDRFSAERTGGSVSTLTIQRTQQEDSAVYLCASSSPGGNNNSPLHFGNGTRLTVT.

This clonotype turned up a few times. This chain connects TRBV7-9 to TRBJ2-5, with D tentatively TRBD1 (6 bases). Germline V gives CDR1 SEHNR, CDR2 FQNEAQ (reference sequence). The CDR3 runs to 14 residues. V was clipped by 8 bases and J by 5 bases, with 18 bases between them. The CDR3 nucleotides read TGTGCCAGCGACCCCCTGGGGGCTGGTGAGACCCAGTACTTC. This gives the protein CASDPLGAGETQYF.

The rearrangement uses TRBV7-2 and TRBJ2-3; 10 bases fit TRBD2. V trimming: 4 bases; J trimming: 0 bases; junction bases outside the gene matches: 7. In germline, CDR1 is SGHTA, CDR2 FQGNSA. The CDR3 covers 17 residues. CDR3 sequence: CASSSLGLAESTDTQYF. CDR3 in DNA: TGTGCCAGCAGCTCCCTCGGACTAGCGGAAAGCACAGATACGCAGTATTTT.

This clonotype was observed a handful of times. The chain employs TRBV7-2 and TRBJ1-6, with D perhaps matching TRBD1 (6 bases). Germline assignment: CDR1 SGHTA and CDR2 FQGNSA. Between the trimmed V and J ends, which lost 6 bases and 8 bases, there was a span of 11 bases. The CDR3 is made up of 13 amino acids. CDR3 sequence (DNA): TGTGCCAGCAGTCGGGACATCTATTCACCCCTCCACTTT. Protein product: CASSRDIYSPLHF.

The rearrangement links TRBV20-1 to TRBJ2-7; 8 bases are shared with TRBD2. The germline CDR1 and CDR2 sequences are DFQATT and SNEGSKA (reference sequence). The CDR3 sequence is 16 residues long. V gave up 6 bases and J gave up 5 bases; unmatched junction bases: 18. The CDR3 loop reads CSADISPRAGGNEQYF. The CDR3 nucleotides are TGCAGTGCCGATATTTCCCCTCGGGCGGGAGGCAACGAGCAGTACTTC.

The V call is TRBV18, the J call TRBJ1-5, with 9 bases lining up with TRBD1. The CDR3 spans 18 residues. The V gene's germline CDR1 is KGHSH and CDR2 LQKENI. J gave up 8 bases and V 3 bases, and 17 bases lay outside the gene matches. Written as DNA, the CDR3 is TGTGCCAGCTCACCTGGGACAGGGTATCGGCCCCTTAGGGAGCCCCAGCATTTT. Translation gives CASSPGTGYRPLREPQHF.

This clonotype turned up a few times. This rearrangement joins TRBV5-5 to TRBJ1-1; TRBD1 matches at 8 bases. This CDR3 is built from 15 residues. CDR1 and CDR2 (germline): SGHKS, YYEKEE (reference sequence). V dropped 4 bases and J dropped 1; count of bases not matched to a gene: 6. For the CDR3, the DNA is TGTGCCAGCAGCACCCATGACAGGGGGAACACTGAAGCTTTCTTT. Its translation is CASSTHDRGNTEAFF.

DNA for the CDR3: TGCGCCAGCAGCGCCGGTCCTAGGACAGGGGTGGAGACCCAGTACTTC. Its protein product is CASSAGPRTGVETQYF. This chain uses TRBV5-1 with TRBJ2-5, with 9 bases lining up with TRBD1. Germline CDR1 and CDR2: SGHRS and YFSETQ. The length of the CDR3 is 16 residues. Trimming removed 4 bases from V and 5 bases from J; junction bases left unmatched: 12.

V gene TRBV7-2 combines with J gene TRBJ1-2; D is perhaps TRBD1 (5 bases). This CDR3 spans 14 amino acids. Trimming removed 5 bases at V and 3 bases at J, with 13 bases between. From germline, CDR1 is SGHTA and CDR2 FQGNSA. CDR3 DNA sequence: TGTGCCAGCAGCGTCCCGGGACGTGACTATGGCTACACCTTC. Protein sequence: CASSVPGRDYGYTF. Using reference TRBV7-2 and TRBJ1-2 for the parts outside the CDR3, the full variable domain is GAGVSQSPSNKVTEKGKDVELRCDPISGHTALYWYRQSLGQGLEFLIYFQGNSAPDKSGLPSDRFSAERTGGSVSTLTIQRTQQEDSAVYLCASSVPGRDYGYTFGSGTRLTVV.

The chain uses TRBV20-1 and TRBJ1-1; D may be TRBD1 (6 bases). The CDR3 is made up of 15 amino acids. Germline V gene lookup returns CDR1 DFQATT and CDR2 SNEGSKA (reference sequence). The V end was cut by 0 bases, the J end by 0 bases, with 11 bases between. The CDR3: CSARDPRGVNTEAFF. CDR3 sequence (DNA): TGCAGTGCTAGAGACCCCAGGGGTGTGAACACTGAAGCTTTCTTT.

This clonotype has just a few counts. The chain employs TRBV7-2 and TRBJ1-5, with TRBD1 matching 8 bases. The V and J ends lost 4 bases and 0 bases, in that order; junction bases with no gene match: 2. CDR3 length: 15 residues. Germline values: CDR1 SGHTA, CDR2 FQGNSA. CDR3 protein: CASSSQGDSNQPQHF. The DNA for the CDR3 is TGTGCCAGCAGCTCACAGGGGGATAGCAATCAGCCCCAGCATTTT. Variable domain in full (rest from reference TRBV7-2 and TRBJ1-5): GAGVSQSPSNKVTEKGKDVELRCDPISGHTALYWYRQSLGQGLEFLIYFQGNSAPDKSGLPSDRFSAERTGGSVSTLTIQRTQQEDSAVYLCASSSQGDSNQPQHFGDGTRLSIL.

The chain couples TRBV6-1 to TRBJ1-4; 8 bases are a match to TRBD1. Germline-derived CDR1 and CDR2 are MNHNS and SASEGT. V shed 6 bases, J shed 7 bases, and the junction held 7 bases outside the gene matches. CDR3 length: 14 amino acids. The CDR3 loop is CASSKQGASEKLFF. Written as DNA, the CDR3 is TGTGCCAGCAGCAAGCAGGGGGCTTCTGAAAAACTGTTTTTT.

The chain has TRBV11-3 and TRBJ2-7, with TRBD2 matching over 7 bases. The CDR3 has 12 residues. Germline V lookup: CDR1 SGHNT, CDR2 YENEEA. V was pared by 0 bases and J by 8 bases, with 1 base of the junction left unmatched. The CDR3 nucleotides are TGTGCCAGCAGCTTAGAGACTAGCCAGCAGTACTTC. Translation: CASSLETSQQYF.

This clonotype was seen a handful of times. DNA of the CDR3: TGTGCCACCAGCAGAGATTTGGTTACGGGAAGCTATGGCTACACCTTC. This encodes CATSRDLVTGSYGYTF. The chain couples TRBV15 to TRBJ1-2, with D uncertain. Trimming took 0 bases from V and 4 from J, leaving 15 bases between them. The CDR3 loop spans 16 amino acids. Germline CDR1 and CDR2: LNHNV and YYDKDF (reference sequence). Full variable domain (remainder filled in from reference TRBV15 and TRBJ1-2): DAMVIQNPRYQVTQFGKPVTLSCSQTLNHNVMYWYQQKSSQAPKLLFHYYDKDFNNEADTPDNFQSRRPNTSFCFLDIRSPGLGDTAMYLCATSRDLVTGSYGYTFGSGTRLTVV.

J is TRBJ1-5 and V is TRBV20-1; tentatively, D is TRBD1 (6 bases). The CDR3 consists of 13 residues. Germline loops: CDR1 DFQATT, CDR2 SNEGSKA (reference sequence). V gave up 3 bases and J gave up 4 bases, with 10 bases separating them. CDR3 sequence (DNA): TGCAGTGCTAGTCCGCAGGGGAATCAGCCCCAGCATTTT. Translation gives CSASPQGNQPQHF.

This chain's CDR3 is CASSGGQGSSYEQYF. CDR3 in DNA: TGTGCCAGCAGCGGAGGACAGGGGAGCTCCTACGAGCAGTACTTC. The rearrangement uses TRBV9 and TRBJ2-7; 9 nucleotides agree with TRBD1. Germline loops: CDR1 SGDLS, CDR2 YYNGEE. J lost 0 bases, V lost 3 bases, and 4 bases had no gene match. The CDR3 is made up of 15 amino acids.

This rearrangement joins TRBV6-2 or TRBV6-3 to TRBJ1-2, with D perhaps matching TRBD1 (5 bases). Deletions cut 5 bases from V and 6 bases from J, with 13 bases between. CDR1 is MNHEY, CDR2 SVGEGT, per germline. CDR3 length equals 13 residues. The CDR3 DNA is TGTGCCAGCAGTCTCCAGGGACTCCATGGCTACACCTTC. Amino acid sequence: CASSLQGLHGYTF.

The chain combines TRBV25-1 with TRBJ2-7, with D uncertain. Trimming took 7 bases from V and 6 from J, leaving 13 bases between them. The CDR3 covers 12 residues. CDR1 and CDR2 (germline): MGHDK, SYGVNS. The CDR3 DNA is TGTGCCAGCATTCCAGTCTCCGGCGAGCAGTACTTC. Protein sequence: CASIPVSGEQYF.

The J gene is TRBJ2-7, the V gene TRBV11-3; D not certain. From germline, CDR1 is SGHNT and CDR2 YENEEA. V was trimmed by 3 bases and J by 0 bases, leaving 9 bases between them. The CDR3 runs to 14 residues. The CDR3 nucleotides read TGTGCCAGCAGCTTTGAAGGGAACTCCTACGAGCAGTACTTC. Protein product: CASSFEGNSYEQYF.

The chain recombines TRBV6-2 or TRBV6-3 with TRBJ2-1, with 7 bases fitting TRBD2. The CDR3 runs to 15 residues. The germline V gene encodes CDR1 MNHEY and CDR2 SVGEGT. V dropped 5 bases and J dropped 5; count of bases not matched to a gene: 9. The CDR3 here is CASSPLGGRDNEQFF. CDR3 bases: TGTGCCAGCAGTCCCCTAGGCGGGAGAGACAATGAGCAGTTCTTC.

This clonotype has just a few counts. The chain has TRBV15 and TRBJ2-7, with D possibly called TRBD1 or TRBD2 (6 bases each). The CDR3 has 12 residues. Per the germline V gene, CDR1 is LNHNV and CDR2 is YYDKDF (reference sequence). Trimming removed 6 bases at V and 4 bases at J, with 10 bases between. The CDR3 bases are TGTGCCACCAGGAGGGGGGAATACGAGCAGTACTTC. It encodes CATRRGEYEQYF.